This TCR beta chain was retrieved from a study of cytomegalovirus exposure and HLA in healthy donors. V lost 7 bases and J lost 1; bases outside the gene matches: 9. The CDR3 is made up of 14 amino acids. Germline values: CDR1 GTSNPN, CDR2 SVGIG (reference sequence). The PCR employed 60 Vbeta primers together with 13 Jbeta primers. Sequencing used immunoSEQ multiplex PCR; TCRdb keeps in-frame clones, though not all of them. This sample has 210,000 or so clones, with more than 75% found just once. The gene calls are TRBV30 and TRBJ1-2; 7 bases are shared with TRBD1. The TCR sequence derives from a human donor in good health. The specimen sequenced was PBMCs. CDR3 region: CASTGQRHNYGYTF. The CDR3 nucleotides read TGTGCCTCCACGGGACAGCGGCATAACTATGGCTACACCTTC.